One sample yielded the 15 T cell receptor beta chains listed below, sequenced in a study of post-analysis software for immune sequencing data (dated by TCRdb to about 2015). Library preparation was by PCR. Sequencing took place on an Illumina HiSeq 2500. To reduce PCR and sequencing biases, unique molecular identifiers were built into the TCR beta cDNA libraries. The public reads were quality trimmed at Q25 with fastp and then assembled into clones with MiXCR by TCRdb, keeping productive beta chains. Every CDR3 protein is listed once, alongside the most common genes and DNA of its rows. For this sample the table gives about 820,000 distinct CDR3 sequences, of which roughly 50% were detected only once. Jointly, the top ten make up roughly 4.4% of the sample. Antigens for these TCRs are unknown. Here is what the overall study found, with its caveats: Significantly higher frequencies in patients than in controls were found for about 5 TRBV segments, including TRBV5-6, TRBV5-1 and TRBV20-1.

The sample taken for sequencing was blood. The receptor set was obtained from a girl aged 5-17 years with multiple sclerosis.

The chain employs TRBV5-1 and TRBJ2-7; a weak D match, TRBD2 (5 bases). The CDR3 sequence is 15 residues long. V lost 0 bases and J 3 bases, leaving 13 bases between the germline ends. Germline V lookup: CDR1 SGHRS, CDR2 YFSETQ. The CDR3 DNA is TGCGCCAGCAGCTTGGGTGGGCCCGAGGGCTACGAGCAGTACTTC. Translation gives CASSLGGPEGYEQYF.

This sequence joins TRBV12-3 or TRBV12-4 and TRBJ2-3, with D perhaps TRBD1 (6 bases). The CDR3 runs to 15 residues. V was trimmed by 1 base and J by 2 bases, leaving 10 bases between them. The CDR3 spells CASSLEGHPTDTQYF. The CDR3, as DNA: TGTGCCAGCAGTTTAGAGGGACACCCCACAGATACGCAGTATTTT.

The V and J genes are TRBV6-6 and TRBJ2-3; 13 bases fit TRBD2. Germline loops: CDR1 MNHNY, CDR2 SVGAGI (reference sequence). There are 14 residues in the CDR3. V gave up 6 bases and J gave up 7 bases; unmatched junction bases: 4. Here the CDR3 DNA reads TGTGCCAGCAGAGAGACTAGCGGGAGGAATACGCAGTATTTT. It codes for CASRETSGRNTQYF.

This clonotype occurred many times. The V call is TRBV5-1, the J call TRBJ2-7; TRBD1 matches 8 bases. Germline V gene sequence: CDR1 SGHRS, CDR2 YFSETQ. The CDR3 runs to 18 residues. Germline trimming cut 4 bases from V and 4 bases from J; bases unmatched to any gene: 19. The chain's CDR3 is CASSKSGFQAGTGYEQYF. Here the CDR3 DNA reads TGCGCCAGCAGCAAAAGTGGATTCCAAGCCGGGACAGGATACGAGCAGTACTTC.

The CDR3 sequence is CSARDRLAGGEQFF. The CDR3 DNA follows: TGCAGTGCTAGAGATCGGCTAGCGGGGGGTGAGCAGTTCTTC. The chain couples TRBV20-1 to TRBJ2-1; 11 positions agree with TRBD2. The length of the CDR3 is 14 residues. J was trimmed by 9 bases and V by 0 bases; bases with no gene match: 4. The germline V gene has CDR1 DFQATT and CDR2 SNEGSKA (reference sequence).

This clonotype came up a few times. The chain couples TRBV30 to TRBJ2-2; D unclear. Germline CDR1 is GTSNPN and CDR2 is SVGIG (reference sequence). This CDR3 is built from 12 residues. V was pared by 3 bases and J by 3 bases, with 5 bases between. CDR3 amino acids: CAWRGYTGELFF. CDR3 DNA: TGTGCCTGGAGGGGGTACACCGGGGAGCTGTTTTTT.

The chain is built from TRBV6-6 and TRBJ1-2; D not resolved. Germline CDR1 is MNHNY and CDR2 is SVGAGI (reference sequence). The V end was cut by 5 bases, the J end by 3 bases, with 7 bases between. The CDR3 totals 12 residues. CDR3 amino acids: CASSPLDYGYTF. Written as DNA, the CDR3 is TGTGCCAGCAGTCCCTTGGACTATGGCTACACCTTC.

The chain couples TRBV7-8 to TRBJ2-3, with a tentative D call TRBD1 (6 bases). The CDR3 covers 15 residues. The germline V gene has CDR1 SGHVS and CDR2 FQNEAQ. V was pared by 4 bases and J by 6 bases, with 17 bases between. In DNA form, the CDR3 reads TGTGCCAGCAGCTCTAAACACAGGGCAGCGGATACGCAGTATTTT. This encodes CASSSKHRAADTQYF.

A remark on this clonotype: Mismatch with germline at one junction end may stem from a read error. J is TRBJ2-2 and V is TRBV5-1; tentatively, D is TRBD1 or TRBD2 (6 bases each). In germline, CDR1 is SGHRS, CDR2 YFSETQ. This CDR3 is built from 13 residues. The CDR3 DNA reads as TGCGCCAGCAGCCCCTTGGCGGAGGGGGAACTGTTTTTT. This encodes CASSPLAEGELFF.

The V call is TRBV9, the J call TRBJ2-1; D is ambiguous. This CDR3 is 13 amino acids long. Germline V CDR1 and CDR2: SGDLS, YYNGEE. With 0 bases removed from V and 11 bases from J, the gap between germline ends came to 12 bases. The DNA for the CDR3 is TGTGCCAGCAGCGTAGCTGAGTCCTGGCAGCAGTTCTTC. Translation gives CASSVAESWQQFF.

This clonotype occurred once. The gene calls are TRBV20-1 and TRBJ2-1; maybe TRBD2 (6 bases). The germline V gene encodes CDR1 DFQATT and CDR2 SNEGSKA (reference sequence). V was trimmed by 6 bases and J by 0 bases, leaving 12 bases between them. The CDR3 has 14 amino acids. DNA of the CDR3: TGCAGTGCCGGTGGGAGGAACTCCTACAATGAGCAGTTCTTC. This translates into CSAGGRNSYNEQFF.

The table lists this clonotype with a few counts. The chain employs TRBV7-9 and TRBJ2-7; D possibly corresponds to TRBD1 (6 bases). The CDR3 is 14 residues long. V lost 5 bases to trimming and J lost 2 bases, with 13 bases between them. Germline V gene data show CDR1 as SEHNR and CDR2 as FQNEAQ (reference sequence). The CDR3 sequence: CASSLGQSPYEQYF. CDR3 coding DNA: TGTGCCAGCAGCCTAGGACAGTCCCCCTACGAGCAGTACTTC. Full variable domain (missing parts from reference TRBV7-9 and TRBJ2-7): DTGVSQNPRHKITKRGQNVTFRCDPISEHNRLYWYRQTLGQGPEFLTYFQNEAQLEKSRLLSDRFSAERPKGSFSTLEIQRTEQGDSAMYLCASSLGQSPYEQYFGPGTRLTVT.

The J gene is TRBJ2-1, the V gene TRBV20-1; possible D gene TRBD1, 5 bases. Judging by the DNA end, TRBJ2-7 fits better; the J call may be wrong. The CDR3 extends over 13 amino acids. Germline V CDR1 and CDR2: DFQATT, SNEGSKA (reference sequence). The CDR3 DNA reads as TGCAGTGCTAGGCAGGGCCCCTACAATGAGCAGTACTTC. It is translated as CSARQGPYNEQYF.

The chain combines TRBV7-2 with TRBJ2-5, with D hard to call. V lost 1 base and J lost 11, with 17 bases in between. The CDR3 loop spans 14 amino acids. Germline values: CDR1 SGHTA, CDR2 FQGNSA. CDR3 coding DNA: TGTGCCAGCAGCTTAGTGTCAGGTTCGGGTGAGCAGTACTTC. Its protein product is CASSLVSGSGEQYF.

The chain is built from TRBV10-2 and TRBJ2-3; tentatively, D is TRBD2 (6 bases). Germline V gene sequence: CDR1 WSHSY, CDR2 SAAADI. V lost 6 bases and J lost 4, with 20 bases in between. The length of the CDR3 is 16 residues. The DNA of the CDR3 is TGCGCCAGCAGCGCCCCCACACTAGCCCTCGCAGATACGCAGTATTTT. Translation gives CASSAPTLALADTQYF.